Below, one T cell receptor (beta chain) is given with its context. CDR3 size: 21 residues. The germline V gene has CDR1 SGDLS and CDR2 YYNGEE. The V end lost 4 bases, the J end lost 3 bases, and 34 bases lay between the germline ends. Data came from immunoSEQ multiplex PCR; TCRdb stores just in-frame clones and leaves some out. This sample has roughly 660,000 clones; approximately 90% occur once, and the top ten carry 0.0095% to 0.012%. These data originate in a study of shared T cell receptors in the human thymus. The same data also contributed to another study, on human thymus T cells. That report notes: The thymus tissue came from resections taken during corrective heart surgery. Within thymic and blood repertoires, V and J gene usage appeared to be biased.

Sequenced sample: thymocytes. The clonotype was recovered from a boy younger than two with a congenital heart defect. The gene calls are TRBV9 and TRBJ2-5; D is possibly TRBD1 (10 bases). The chain's CDR3 is CASSSPAGQGIGVAGEETQYF. DNA of the CDR3: TGTGCCAGCAGCTCCCCGGCGGGACAGGGGATAGGGGTAGCGGGAGAAGAGACCCAGTACTTC.